The 15 T cell receptor beta chains below all came from one sample that was sequenced in a study of T-cell reconstitution after alpha-beta-depleted transplantation in children. As it was prepared, the TCRbeta library received unique molecular identifiers. Via MiXCR, TCRdb re-called the PCR reads, giving one row per CDR3 protein. Of around 700,000 distinct CDR3 sequences in the sample, roughly 14% were seen once. The specimen was PBMCs, collected before TCRalphabeta/CD19-depleted stem cell transplant. These receptors originate from a girl between 2 and 10 years old with congenital amegakaryocytic thrombocytopenia, due to receive a stem cell transplant.

This clonotype has at least ten counts. V gene TRBV28 combines with J gene TRBJ1-1, with D perhaps matching TRBD1 (6 bases). Deletions cut 7 bases from V and 10 bases from J, with 13 bases between. Germline CDR1 MDHEN, CDR2 SYDVKM. The CDR3 is made up of 11 amino acids. The CDR3 DNA reads TGTGCCAGCACCGAGGGGGAAGGAGCTTTCTTT. Translating it yields CASTEGEGAFF.

This clonotype showed up many times. The J gene is TRBJ1-1, the V gene TRBV5-1; D may be TRBD1 (6 bases). CDR1 and CDR2 from the germline V gene are SGHRS and YFSETQ. This CDR3 has 16 residues. V lost 2 bases to trimming and J lost 0 bases, with 14 bases between them. The CDR3: CASSLSKTGLNTEAFF. In DNA form, the CDR3 reads TGCGCCAGCAGCTTATCCAAGACAGGCTTGAACACTGAAGCTTTCTTT.

The CDR3 nucleotides read TGCAGTGCTCATTCCGGGACTAGCGGGTACAATGAGCAGTTCTTC. Translation gives CSAHSGTSGYNEQFF. This chain links TRBV20-1 with TRBJ2-1; 12 positions match TRBD2. Losses at the gene ends were 5 bases for V and 4 bases for J; bases not matched to a gene: 6. Germline V gene lookup returns CDR1 DFQATT and CDR2 SNEGSKA (reference sequence). The CDR3 runs to 15 residues.

Points on this clonotype: A much larger clone differs by one base, so this may be a read error. The chain links TRBV20-1 to TRBJ2-2; D uncertain. Germline CDR1 is DFQATT and CDR2 is SNEGSKA (reference sequence). CDR3 length equals 13 residues. V was pared by 5 bases and J by 6 bases, with 13 bases between. The CDR3 is CSARFRSAGELFF. The CDR3 region has the DNA TGCAGTGCTCGATTTAGATCAGCCGGGGAGCTGTTTTTT.

This clonotype came up many times. The rearrangement joins TRBV20-1 to TRBJ2-3; a possible D gene is TRBD2 (6 bases). Trimming took off 7 bases at V and 4 bases at J, with 6 bases between the two ends. Germline values: CDR1 DFQATT, CDR2 SNEGSKA (reference sequence). The CDR3 runs 10 residues. CDR3 residues: CSGGADTQYF. The CDR3 DNA follows: TGCAGTGGCGGGGCAGATACGCAGTATTTT.

In this sample, this clonotype turned up many times. J is TRBJ2-7 and V is TRBV29-1; 9 bases fit TRBD2. V lost 6 bases, J lost 3 bases, and 12 bases stayed unmatched. Germline V CDR1 and CDR2: SQVTM, ANQGSEA. This CDR3 contains 15 residues. The CDR3 spells CSVEEVAGVYYEQYF. The CDR3 bases are TGCAGCGTAGAGGAAGTAGCGGGAGTCTACTACGAGCAGTACTTC.

This clonotype was seen only a few times. The chain links TRBV11-2 to TRBJ2-7; possible D gene TRBD1, 6 bases. Per germline, CDR1 SGHAT and CDR2 FQNNGV. The CDR3 totals 19 residues. The V end lost 5 bases, the J end lost 3 bases, and 29 bases lay between the germline ends. CDR3 bases: TGTGCCAGCAGCCTAGGGGGAGCTATTAATGACCCTAGATTCTACGAGCAGTACTTC. This sequence encodes CASSLGGAINDPRFYEQYF.

The chain links TRBV5-1 to TRBJ1-2, with D possibly being TRBD1 (5 bases). Germline CDR1 reads SGHRS; CDR2 reads YFSETQ. V was shortened by 0 bases and J by 7 bases, with 13 bases between the two germline ends. This CDR3 comprises 14 residues. As DNA, the CDR3 is TGCGCCAGCAGCTTGGACCCCGGGACGCCTGGCTACACCTTC. Translating it yields CASSLDPGTPGYTF.

This clonotype was detected many times. V is TRBV7-2 and J is TRBJ1-1, with D possibly being TRBD1 (5 bases). Germline V gene lookup returns CDR1 SGHTA and CDR2 FQGNSA. V lost 4 bases, J lost 11 bases, and 23 bases lay in between. CDR3 length: 15 amino acids. The CDR3 bases are TGTGCCAGCAGCTCGTACCCAAGCAGGGAAACGGGGGCTTTCTTT. The encoded protein is CASSSYPSRETGAFF.

The CDR3 DNA sequence: TGCGCCAGCAGCTTGCTTCCCGGACATGCCGAGACCCAGTACTTC. Translating gives CASSLLPGHAETQYF. This chain joins TRBV5-1 and TRBJ2-5, with a tentative D call TRBD1 (5 bases). V lost 1 base, J lost 5 bases, and 15 bases lay in between. The CDR3 consists of 15 residues. Germline V gene lookup returns CDR1 SGHRS and CDR2 YFSETQ.

Ten or more counts support this clonotype. V gene TRBV20-1 combines with J gene TRBJ2-5; unclear D gene. The CDR3 spans 14 residues. V shed 1 base and J shed 5 bases, with 14 bases lying between them. Germline V CDR1 and CDR2: DFQATT, SNEGSKA (reference sequence). CDR3 sequence reads: CSARVTVNSETQYF. The CDR3 DNA is TGCAGTGCTAGAGTCACAGTTAACAGCGAGACCCAGTACTTC.

This clonotype was detected many times. The chain employs TRBV6-2 or TRBV6-3 and TRBJ2-1; the match to TRBD2 covers 16 bases. CDR3 length equals 21 residues. The trim removed 4 bases at V and 4 bases at J, leaving 16 bases unmatched. CDR1 is MNHEY and CDR2 is SVGEGT in the germline V gene. DNA for the CDR3: TGTGCCAGCAGTTCCGGGGGACTAGCGGGAGGGCCTAGTACGGGATACAATGAGCAGTTCTTC. Protein product: CASSSGGLAGGPSTGYNEQFF.

A few counts support this clonotype. The chain is built from TRBV7-9 and TRBJ2-7; D gene unclear. Trimming shortened V by 8 bases and J by 0 bases, and 11 bases separated the two germline ends. Germline assignment: CDR1 SEHNR and CDR2 FQNEAQ (reference sequence). CDR3 length: 13 residues. The CDR3 coding sequence is TGTGCCAGCGGGCCAACAACCTCCTACGAGCAGTACTTC. It yields the protein CASGPTTSYEQYF.

This clonotype was picked up many times. V is TRBV12-3 or TRBV12-4 and J is TRBJ2-3; D may be TRBD1 (6 bases). Trimming stripped 9 bases from V and 3 bases from J, with 13 bases between. The CDR3 is 13 residues long. The CDR3 sequence is CASLDRFTDTQYF. The DNA of the CDR3 is TGTGCCAGTCTTGACAGGTTTACAGATACGCAGTATTTT.

The sample holds many counts of this clonotype. This chain uses TRBV4-1 with TRBJ2-2, with a possible D match to TRBD1 (6 bases). The CDR3 totals 16 residues. The germline V and J ends were trimmed by 5 bases and 6 bases, with 19 bases remaining between them. The germline gives CDR1 MGHRA, CDR2 YSYEKL. The CDR3 nucleotides are TGCGCCAGCAGCGCCCAACCCAGGGGTCGGGCCGGGGAGCTGTTTTTT. Amino acids: CASSAQPRGRAGELFF.